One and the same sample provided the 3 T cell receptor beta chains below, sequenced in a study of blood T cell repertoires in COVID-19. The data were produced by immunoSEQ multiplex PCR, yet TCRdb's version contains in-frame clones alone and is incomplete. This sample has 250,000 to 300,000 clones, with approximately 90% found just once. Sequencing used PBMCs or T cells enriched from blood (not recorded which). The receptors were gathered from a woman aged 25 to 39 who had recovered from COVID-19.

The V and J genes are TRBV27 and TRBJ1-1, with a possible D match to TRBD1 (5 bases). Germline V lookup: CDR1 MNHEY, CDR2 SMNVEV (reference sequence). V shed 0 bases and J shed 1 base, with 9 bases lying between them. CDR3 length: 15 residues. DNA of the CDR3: TGTGCCAGCAGTTTATCCAGGGTGGGGAACACTGAAGCTTTCTTT. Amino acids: CASSLSRVGNTEAFF.

CDR3 in DNA: TGTGCCAGCTCACGAGACGGGACTAGTGCCCCTTACAATGAGCAGTTCTTC. Translation: CASSRDGTSAPYNEQFF. The chain carries TRBV18 and TRBJ2-1; 8 nucleotides agree with TRBD2. The germline gives CDR1 KGHSH, CDR2 LQKENI. The CDR3 covers 17 residues. V trimming: 4 bases; J trimming: 4 bases; junction bases outside the gene matches: 12.

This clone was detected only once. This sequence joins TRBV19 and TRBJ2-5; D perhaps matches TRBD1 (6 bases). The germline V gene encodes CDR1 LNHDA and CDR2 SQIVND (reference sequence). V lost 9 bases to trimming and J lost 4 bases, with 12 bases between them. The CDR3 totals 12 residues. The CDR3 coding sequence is TGTGCCAGCAACAGGGTAGGAGAGACCCAGTACTTC. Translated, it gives CASNRVGETQYF.